The rows below give T cell receptor beta chains drawn from one sample of a study of blood T cell repertoires in COVID-19. Only in-frame clones appear in the TCRdb table, and some are missing; sequencing was by immunoSEQ multiplex PCR. Of some 49,000 clones in the sample, approximately 82% were seen once. The specimen was peripheral blood. Receptors were obtained from a human donor in a cohort sampled during active COVID-19. Both conserved end residues are part of each CDR3.

V: TRBV4-3
J: TRBJ1-1
CDR3: CASSQDTGIPEAFF

V: TRBV30
J: TRBJ1-6
CDR3: CAWGEGSWSPLHF

V: TRBV24-1
J: TRBJ1-5
CDR3: CATSDQGSGDQPQHF

V: TRBV19
J: TRBJ1-6
CDR3: CASMDTANSPLHF

V: TRBV6-2/TRBV6-3
J: TRBJ1-5
CDR3: CASSYHGGGNQPQHF

V: TRBV10-3
J: TRBJ1-2
CDR3: CAISEAVLNGYTF

V: TRBV6-2/TRBV6-3
J: TRBJ1-6
CDR3: CASSPDRYNSPLHF

V: TRBV9
J: TRBJ1-6
CDR3: CASSGAGASSYNSPLHF

V: TRBV18
J: TRBJ1-6
CDR3: CASSPTTDRPPLHF

V: TRBV19
J: TRBJ1-2
CDR3: CASSIWRTGIRHYGYTF

V: TRBV30
J: TRBJ2-7
CDR3: CACIPPGGAGYEQYF

V: TRBV9
J: TRBJ2-2
CDR3: CASSVGGSGELFF

V: TRBV7-6
J: TRBJ2-7
CDR3: CASSLRGARQGARLGQDEQYF

V: TRBV27
J: TRBJ1-2
CDR3: CASSLAGYGYTF

V: TRBV28
J: TRBJ1-2
CDR3: CASSLWEGVYDGYTF